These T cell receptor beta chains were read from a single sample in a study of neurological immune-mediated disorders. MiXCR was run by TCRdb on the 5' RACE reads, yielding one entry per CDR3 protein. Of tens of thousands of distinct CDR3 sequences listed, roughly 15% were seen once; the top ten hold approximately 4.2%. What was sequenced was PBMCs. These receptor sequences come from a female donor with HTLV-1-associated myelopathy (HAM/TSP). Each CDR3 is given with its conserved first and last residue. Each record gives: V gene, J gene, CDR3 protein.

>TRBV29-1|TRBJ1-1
CSVEVAEMNTEAFF
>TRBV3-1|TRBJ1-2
CASSHTSYGYTF
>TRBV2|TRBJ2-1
CASSGAELGEQFF
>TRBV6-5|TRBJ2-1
CASSYSRQGFTYNEQFF
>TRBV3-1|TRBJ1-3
CASSQGTRSGNTIYF
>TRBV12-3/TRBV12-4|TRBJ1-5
CASSHDRGWGQPQHF
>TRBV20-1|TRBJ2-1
CSASGKFGTGGREQFF
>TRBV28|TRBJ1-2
CASSSATGPRYGYTF
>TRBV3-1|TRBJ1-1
CASSLRTGGLNTEAFF
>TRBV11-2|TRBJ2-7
CASSFLTSGGADEQYF
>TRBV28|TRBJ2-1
CASQSGGEYNEQFF
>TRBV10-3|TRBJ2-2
CAIQGWNTGELFF
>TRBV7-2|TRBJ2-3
CASSSVDTQYF
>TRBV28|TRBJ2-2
CATFSALAVGGPSNTGELFF
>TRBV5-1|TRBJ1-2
CASTHAGSGYGYTF
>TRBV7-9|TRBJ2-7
CAIRRDRGHEQYF
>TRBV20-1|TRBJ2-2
CSARGWPNTGELFF
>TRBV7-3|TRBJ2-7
CASSRDSDHEQYF
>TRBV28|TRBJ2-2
CVSSSPRAYTGELFF
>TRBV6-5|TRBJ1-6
CASSYYGGDNSPLHF
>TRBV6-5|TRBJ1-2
CASSRKQGANYGYTF
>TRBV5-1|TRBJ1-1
CASCTGDRGEAFF
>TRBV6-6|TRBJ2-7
CASSYGVSYEQYF
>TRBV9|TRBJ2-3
CASSRIGQGSDTQYF
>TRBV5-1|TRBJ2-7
CASSLVGGGTYEQYF
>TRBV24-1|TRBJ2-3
CATSTGRIDTQYF
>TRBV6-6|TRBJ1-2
CASSYGNPQSALTF
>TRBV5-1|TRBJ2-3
CASSLPQDTDTQYF
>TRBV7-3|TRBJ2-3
CASSPTSPGGTDTQYF
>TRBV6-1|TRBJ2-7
CASNLDGRYEQYF
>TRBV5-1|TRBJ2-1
CASSFARGPLNEQFF
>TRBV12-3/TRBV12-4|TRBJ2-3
CASSFSGRGGSDTQYF
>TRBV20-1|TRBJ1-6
CSALQGSNSPLHF
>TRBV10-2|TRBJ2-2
CASSDRFSRGLAGELFF
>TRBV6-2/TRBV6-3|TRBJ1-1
CASSYLRTGIYTEAFF
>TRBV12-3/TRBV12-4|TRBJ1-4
CASSYSSFRKLFF
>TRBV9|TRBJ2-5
CASSVDMETQYF
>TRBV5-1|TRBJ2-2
CASNHHRGHRDTGELFF
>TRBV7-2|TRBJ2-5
CASSLLWGETQYF
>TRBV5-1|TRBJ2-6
CASSSPEGATGANVLTF